Below, 23 T cell receptor beta chains from the same sample are listed, as sequenced in a study of cytomegalovirus exposure and HLA in healthy donors. Vbeta (60) and Jbeta (13) primers were used in the PCR. The assay was immunoSEQ multiplex PCR, and TCRdb's table has in-frame clones only and misses some. This table has some 78,000 clones, less than 80% appearing once. The material sequenced was PBMCs. The receptors shown here come from a man aged 35 to 55 in good health and CMV-seropositive.

The V call is TRBV18, the J call TRBJ2-3, with D possibly being TRBD1 (6 bases). Germline lookup yields CDR1 KGHSH and CDR2 LQKENI. Trimming pared 0 bases from V and 3 bases from J, leaving 13 bases between. The CDR3 loop spans 16 amino acids. The CDR3 is CASSPPQGTVTDTQYF. The CDR3 bases are TGTGCCAGCTCACCACCGCAGGGGACCGTGACAGATACGCAGTATTTT.

The V call is TRBV7-6, the J call TRBJ2-7; D might be TRBD1 (6 bases). The length of the CDR3 is 15 residues. The V end lost 0 bases, the J end lost 2 bases, and 11 bases lay between the germline ends. The germline gives CDR1 SGHVS, CDR2 FNYEAQ. This CDR3 is CASSLAGTRTYEQYF. The CDR3 DNA reads as TGTGCCAGCAGCTTAGCGGGGACAAGAACCTACGAGCAGTACTTC.

CDR3: CASTRDRIFDEQYF. The CDR3 nucleotides read TGTGCCAGCACCCGGGACAGAATCTTTGACGAGCAGTACTTC. The chain carries TRBV28 and TRBJ2-7; 7 positions agree with TRBD1. Germline lookup yields CDR1 MDHEN and CDR2 SYDVKM. The CDR3 is made up of 14 amino acids. After removal of 7 bases from V and 5 bases from J, the junction contained 11 bases not matched to a gene.

The chain uses TRBV4-3 and TRBJ1-2; 8 bases agree with TRBD1. V dropped 0 bases and J dropped 6; count of bases not matched to a gene: 3. The CDR3 runs to 14 residues. Germline CDR1 is LGHNA and CDR2 is YSLEER. For the CDR3, the DNA is TGCGCCAGCAGCCAAGACGCACAGGGGGATGGCTACACCTTC. It specifies CASSQDAQGDGYTF.

In this sample, this clone turned up a few times. CDR3 protein: CSVEMEGTDTQYF. CDR3 nucleotide sequence: TGCAGCGTTGAAATGGAGGGGACAGATACGCAGTATTTT. The gene calls are TRBV29-1 and TRBJ2-3; maybe TRBD2 (6 bases). The CDR3 runs to 13 residues. Between the trimmed V and J ends, which lost 2 bases and 3 bases, there was a span of 9 bases. Germline loops: CDR1 SQVTM, CDR2 ANQGSEA.

CDR3: CASSNGRGREPQHF. The CDR3 coding sequence is TGTGCCAGCAGCAACGGCAGGGGGCGGGAGCCCCAGCATTTT. The V call is TRBV6-5, the J call TRBJ1-5; 8 bases fit TRBD1. CDR1 and CDR2 (germline): MNHEY, SVGAGI. The trim removed 6 bases at V and 8 bases at J, leaving 9 bases unmatched. The CDR3 runs to 14 residues.

This chain joins TRBV30 and TRBJ2-5; D is possibly TRBD2 (6 bases). The DNA end is a closer match to TRBJ2-7, so the J assignment may be wrong. Per germline, CDR1 GTSNPN and CDR2 SVGIG (reference sequence). CDR3 length: 13 amino acids. CDR3 coding DNA: TGTGCCTGGAGTTCGGCGGGAATCTACGAGCAGTACTTC. It encodes CAWSSAGIYEQYF.

The chain carries TRBV30 and TRBJ2-5, with 10 nucleotides matching TRBD2. The better agreement between TRBJ2-7 and the DNA end casts doubt on the J call. Germline V gene sequence: CDR1 GTSNPN, CDR2 SVGIG (reference sequence). This CDR3 is built from 15 residues. In DNA form, the CDR3 reads TGTGCCTGGAGTTGGAGCGGGGGGGGGTCCTACGAGCAGTACTTC. The encoded protein is CAWSWSGGGSYEQYF.

J is TRBJ1-1 and V is TRBV28; D gene ambiguous. CDR1 MDHEN and CDR2 SYDVKM come from the germline V gene. V gave up 6 bases and J gave up 1 base, with 12 bases separating them. The CDR3 length is 14 residues. The CDR3 sequence: CASSPSVGNTEAFF. CDR3 bases: TGTGCCAGCAGCCCGTCGGTCGGGAACACTGAAGCTTTCTTT. The whole variable domain, filled in from reference TRBV28 and TRBJ1-1, reads DVKVTQSSRYLVKRTGEKVFLECVQDMDHENMFWYRQDPGLGLRLIYFSYDVKMKEKGDIPEGYSVSREKKERFSLILESASTNQTSMYLCASSPSVGNTEAFFGQGTRLTVV.

The chain links TRBV6-4 to TRBJ2-2; tentative D call: TRBD1 (5 bases). CDR1 is MRHNA, CDR2 SNTAGT, per germline. Between the trimmed V and J ends, which lost 0 bases and 3 bases, there was a span of 5 bases. The CDR3 runs 14 residues. The CDR3 loop is CASSDSQDTGELFF. CDR3 coding DNA: TGTGCCAGCAGTGACTCACAGGACACCGGGGAGCTGTTTTTT.

The chain couples TRBV15 to TRBJ1-5; TRBD1 matches 9 bases. V was pared by 3 bases and J by 6 bases, with 9 bases of the junction left unmatched. Germline loops: CDR1 LNHNV, CDR2 YYDKDF (reference sequence). CDR3 length equals 16 residues. The CDR3 nucleotides are TGTGCCACCAGCAGGGGGGGACAGGGATTGGGTCAGCCCCAGCATTTT. Amino acid sequence: CATSRGGQGLGQPQHF.

This chain connects TRBV5-6 to TRBJ2-3; 9 positions match TRBD2. The V and J ends lost 3 bases and 4 bases, in that order; junction bases with no gene match: 9. The germline V gene encodes CDR1 SGHDT and CDR2 YYEEEE. This CDR3 is 16 amino acids long. CDR3 coding DNA: TGTGCCAGCAGCTCATTAGCGGGAGACCCCTCAGATACGCAGTATTTT. Its protein product is CASSSLAGDPSDTQYF.

This clone was observed once. The rearrangement links TRBV2 to TRBJ2-7; 13 nucleotides align to TRBD2. Germline lookup yields CDR1 SNHLY and CDR2 FYNNEI. Germline trimming cut 8 bases from V and 2 bases from J; bases unmatched to any gene: 3. The CDR3 has 14 amino acids. The CDR3 sequence is CASLLAGGPYEQYF. CDR3 nucleotide sequence: TGTGCCAGCCTACTAGCGGGAGGGCCCTACGAGCAGTACTTC.

This chain uses TRBV2 with TRBJ1-5; 9 bases are a match to TRBD1. The junction had 10 bases not matched to a gene; V was cut back by 6 bases and J by 1 base. This CDR3 region has 17 residues. From germline, CDR1 is SNHLY and CDR2 FYNNEI. The CDR3 protein is CASSLGQGYRSNQPQHF. The CDR3 nucleotides read TGTGCCAGCAGCCTCGGACAGGGGTATCGGAGCAATCAGCCCCAGCATTTT.

The chain uses TRBV30 and TRBJ2-7; 9 bases line up with TRBD2. CDR1 is GTSNPN and CDR2 is SVGIG in the germline V gene (reference sequence). Trimming cost V 1 base and J 1 base; bases outside gene matches: 2. The CDR3 has 14 amino acids. The CDR3 DNA reads TGTGCCTGGAGTGGGGCGGGGGGGTCCTACGAGCAGTACTTC. It yields the protein CAWSGAGGSYEQYF. Full variable domain (outside the CDR3, taken from reference TRBV30 and TRBJ2-7): SQTIHQWPATLVQPVGSPLSLECTVEGTSNPNLYWYRQAAGRGLQLLFYSVGIGQISSEVPQNLSASRPQDRQFILSSKKLLLSDSGFYLCAWSGAGGSYEQYFGPGTRLTVT.

A few counts support this clone. This chain connects TRBV9 to TRBJ1-1, with 9 bases fitting TRBD1. Looked up from germline, CDR1 is SGDLS and CDR2 is YYNGEE. The trim removed 3 bases at V and 1 base at J, leaving 4 bases unmatched. The CDR3 is made up of 15 amino acids. The CDR3 loop reads CASSAGTGWNTEAFF. In DNA, the CDR3 is TGTGCCAGCAGCGCAGGGACAGGGTGGAACACTGAAGCTTTCTTT.

The rearrangement joins TRBV6-4 to TRBJ2-5; TRBD2 matches at 11 bases. The trim removed 6 bases at V and 5 bases at J, leaving 8 bases unmatched. Germline loops: CDR1 MRHNA, CDR2 SNTAGT. The CDR3 runs 15 residues. CDR3 coding DNA: TGTGCCAGCAGGAGGACTAGCGGGTCGAGTGAGACCCAGTACTTC. Its translation: CASRRTSGSSETQYF.

In this sample, this clone turned up a few times. The chain has TRBV25-1 and TRBJ2-7; a possible D gene is TRBD2 (5 bases). V lost 6 bases and J 0 bases, leaving 9 bases between the germline ends. Germline CDR1 MGHDK, CDR2 SYGVNS. This CDR3 is built from 13 residues. The CDR3 DNA reads TGTGCCAGCAGCTCGAGGGACTCCTACGAGCAGTACTTC. This sequence encodes CASSSRDSYEQYF.

The V and J genes are TRBV30 and TRBJ2-1, with D possibly TRBD1 on 6 matching bases. V lost 4 bases to trimming and J lost 4 bases, with 8 bases between them. Per germline, CDR1 GTSNPN and CDR2 SVGIG (reference sequence). There are 12 residues in the CDR3. The CDR3 reads CAWTGQYNEQFF. CDR3 bases: TGTGCCTGGACTGGACAGTACAATGAGCAGTTCTTC.

The V call is TRBV6-5, the J call TRBJ1-2; 7 positions agree with TRBD1. V shed 7 bases and J 7 bases; nucleotides not matched to a gene: 9. The CDR3 sequence is 13 residues long. Looked up from germline, CDR1 is MNHEY and CDR2 is SVGAGI. The CDR3 protein is CASKKGAVSGYTF. Written as DNA, the CDR3 is TGTGCCAGCAAAAAGGGGGCAGTGAGTGGCTACACCTTC.

The chain joins TRBV7-3 to TRBJ1-1; D gene ambiguous. This CDR3 is built from 13 residues. The V gene's germline CDR1 is SGHTA and CDR2 FQGTGA. Trimming shortened V by 2 bases and J by 2 bases, and 6 bases separated the two germline ends. In DNA, the CDR3 is TGTGCCAGCAGCTTAGAGGGTAACACTGAAGCTTTCTTT. Translating gives CASSLEGNTEAFF.

J is TRBJ1-6 and V is TRBV5-6, with D perhaps TRBD1 (6 bases). The CDR3 length is 14 residues. The ends were cut back, 3 bases at V and 7 bases at J, with 11 bases in the middle. Germline CDR1 reads SGHDT; CDR2 reads YYEEEE. In nucleotides, the CDR3 is TGTGCCAGCAGCTACCGACAGGAGAATTCACCCCTCCACTTT. It codes for CASSYRQENSPLHF.

The V and J genes are TRBV7-9 and TRBJ2-1, with TRBD2 matching 9 bases. Losses at the gene ends were 3 bases for V and 1 base for J; bases not matched to a gene: 7. The CDR3 contains 17 residues. CDR1 and CDR2 (germline): SEHNR, FQNEAQ (reference sequence). In nucleotides, the CDR3 is TGTGCCAGCAGCTTGGCTAGCGGGGCTGGTTCCTACAATGAGCAGTTCTTC. Its translation is CASSLASGAGSYNEQFF.